A selection of T cell receptor beta chains follows, all from one sample in a study of T cell repertoires in cytomegalovirus infection. These TCRs are of unknown antigen specificity. TCRdb re-called the reads through MiXCR, storing one row per CDR3 protein. This repertoire shows some 800,000 distinct CDR3 sequences, 30% to 35% found once; its top ten account for around 12%. The source material was cultured CD8+ T cells from PBMCs, sampled from culture after CMV antigen stimulation. These TCRs come from a human donor in good health (CMV status not recorded). Some clones in this sample may be carry-over from other donors' samples. CDR3s include the opening cysteine and the closing phenylalanine or tryptophan. A D gene is named only where the DNA matches it firmly. Not all rows give a size; the values are once, few, many and, for expanded clones, a class.

v_gene	d_gene	abundance	j_gene	CDR3aa	CDR3nt
TRBV9	.	.	TRBJ1-6	CASSVEARGVNNSPLHF	TGTGCCAGCAGCGTAGAGGCCAGGGGTGTCAATAATTCACCCCTCCACTTT
TRBV2	.	few	TRBJ1-1	CASNTGSGTEAFF	TGTGCCAGCAACACAGGGAGCGGAACTGAAGCTTTCTTT
TRBV6-5	.	.	TRBJ2-5	CASSYAGWDQETQYF	TGTGCCAGCAGTTACGCGGGATGGGACCAAGAGACCCAGTACTTC
TRBV7-2	TRBD1	many	TRBJ1-1	CASSTGGPFSEAFF	TGTGCCAGCAGCACAGGGGGCCCTTTCTCTGAAGCTTTCTTT
TRBV6-6	.	.	TRBJ1-2	CASSYLEEEGAYGYTF	TGTGCCAGCAGTTACCTCGAGGAGGAGGGTGCCTATGGCTACACCTTC
TRBV27	.	.	TRBJ1-5	CASSPLAASNQPQHF	TGTGCCAGCAGTCCCCTTGCCGCTAGCAATCAGCCCCAGCATTTT
TRBV7-9	TRBD1	many	TRBJ2-7	CASRGFGTGLYEQYF	TGTGCCAGCAGGGGGTTCGGGACAGGGTTATACGAGCAGTACTTC
TRBV12-3/TRBV12-4	.	.	TRBJ1-1	CASSLVGQNTEAFF	TGTGCCAGCAGTTTAGTGGGTCAGAACACTGAAGCTTTCTTT
TRBV24-1	.	.	TRBJ2-2	CATSQTQAGELFF	TGTGCCACCAGTCAAACACAGGCCGGGGAGCTGTTTTTT
TRBV27	TRBD1	.	TRBJ1-2	CANSSPTSDRGVYGYTF	TGTGCCAACAGTTCACCGACTAGCGACAGGGGTGTCTATGGCTACACCTTC
TRBV19	.	few	TRBJ1-4	CASSFWGGTNEKLFF	TGTGCCAGTAGCTTCTGGGGAGGCACTAATGAAAAACTGTTTTTT
TRBV13	TRBD1	few	TRBJ1-2	CASSLGLGGHGYTF	TGTGCCAGCAGCTTAGGCCTAGGGGGCCATGGCTACACCTTC
TRBV19	TRBD1	few	TRBJ1-5	CASRGTGLNQPQHF	TGTGCCAGTAGGGGGACAGGCCTCAATCAGCCCCAGCATTTT